Listed below are T cell receptor beta chains from one sample, sequenced in a study of cytomegalovirus exposure and HLA in healthy donors. Measured with immunoSEQ multiplex PCR; TCRdb has only the in-frame clones, and not every one. The repertoire consists of 110,000 to 150,000 clones, with nearly 80% occurring once and the leading ten covering less than 2%. Sequenced material: PBMCs. Receptor source: a woman in her 30s in good health and CMV-seronegative. Both conserved end residues are part of each CDR3.

V gene	J gene	CDR3 length	CDR3 protein
TRBV6-5	TRBJ1-2	12	CATTGGSYGYTF
TRBV30	TRBJ1-4	15	CAWSVRRGPGEKLFF
TRBV5-1	TRBJ2-1	15	CASSLVSGGNNEQFF
TRBV28	TRBJ1-3	16	CASSAQGPSSGNTIYF
TRBV19	TRBJ2-5	17	CASSISHLAGWGETQYF
TRBV7-3	TRBJ1-1	13	CASSLTVNTEAFF
TRBV19	TRBJ2-3	13	CASSIGLADTQYF
TRBV5-1	TRBJ2-3	14	CASSLAGFADTQYF
TRBV13	TRBJ1-4	14	CASSLGQGNEKLFF
TRBV11-2	TRBJ2-1	15	CASSTVSRLGNEQFF
TRBV30	TRBJ1-5	15	CAWSVPGRSNQPQHF
TRBV6-1	TRBJ2-7	15	CASSEASAGLHEQYF
TRBV7-9	TRBJ1-1	13	CASSLTGGTEAFF
TRBV5-1	TRBJ2-5	13	CASSSGLAETQYF
TRBV7-2	TRBJ2-7	17	CASSLKISQGGLYEQYF
TRBV2	TRBJ1-5	16	CASSQGQGAYNQPQHF